Below, 7 T cell receptor beta chains from the same sample are listed, as sequenced in a study of human T cells and chemical hapten exposure. Documented time point: patch test 3, about 24 weeks after DPC sensitization. Treatment meaning: therapeutic diphenylcyclopropenone sensitization with weekly scalp DPC. Blood, whole and unfractionated, served as the source for total RNA extraction. A single record per CDR3 protein comes from TCRdb applying MiXCR to the RACE reads. Altogether 30,000 to 40,000 distinct CDR3 sequences are present, over 7.5% being singletons, with the ten largest covering roughly 27%. The material sequenced was whole blood, taken in connection with sensitization to the hapten diphenylcyclopropenone (DPC). These receptors were taken from a man aged 50 or older with alopecia areata. Some clones in this sample may be carry-over from other donors' samples.

This clonotype was detected only a few times. The chain is built from TRBV4-3 and TRBJ2-1; D might be TRBD1 or TRBD2, each matching 5 bases. V gave up 0 bases and J gave up 2 bases, with 20 bases separating them. The V gene's germline CDR1 is LGHNA and CDR2 YSLEER. This CDR3 has 19 residues. CDR3 loop: CASSQDGSSGTRTYNEQFF. The CDR3 coding sequence is TGCGCCAGCAGCCAAGATGGGTCTTCAGGGACCCGGACCTACAATGAGCAGTTCTTC.

This clonotype appeared many times. The chain joins TRBV20-1 to TRBJ2-7; a weak D match, TRBD1 (6 bases). The germline CDR1 and CDR2 sequences are DFQATT and SNEGSKA (reference sequence). Trimming took off 0 bases at V and 3 bases at J, with 9 bases between the two ends. The CDR3 totals 13 residues. The CDR3 coding sequence is TGCAGTGCTAGAGAGGGGGCAAACTACGAGCAGTACTTC. Translating gives CSAREGANYEQYF.

This clonotype was counted at least ten times. The V call is TRBV18, the J call TRBJ2-7, with 9 bases fitting TRBD1. Looked up from germline, CDR1 is KGHSH and CDR2 is LQKENI. With 3 bases clipped from V and 7 bases from J, the junction kept 4 bases outside the gene matches. The CDR3 contains 13 residues. CDR3 sequence: CASSPNRGHEQYF. CDR3 in DNA: TGTGCCAGCTCACCGAACAGGGGGCATGAGCAGTACTTC.

This clonotype was seen repeatedly, ten times or more. The V call is TRBV7-2, the J call TRBJ2-7; either TRBD1 or TRBD2 may supply D (5 bases each). The CDR3 has 17 residues. The V end lost 1 base, the J end lost 4 bases, and 20 bases lay between the germline ends. Germline CDR1 reads SGHTA; CDR2 reads FQGNSA. CDR3 sequence reads: CASSLEVEGRSFYEQYF. The CDR3 region has the DNA TGTGCCAGCAGCTTAGAGGTTGAGGGACGGTCTTTTTACGAGCAGTACTTC.

This clonotype has ten or more counts. The chain combines TRBV7-2 with TRBJ2-1; D is unclear. The CDR3 contains 13 residues. Germline V gene data show CDR1 as SGHTA and CDR2 as FQGNSA. Trimming removed 5 bases from V and 5 bases from J, with 10 bases in between. CDR3 in amino acids: CASSPEYNNEQFF. For the CDR3, the DNA is TGTGCCAGCAGCCCCGAATACAACAATGAGCAGTTCTTC.

The V call is TRBV10-3, the J call TRBJ1-4, with no clear D. The germline V gene encodes CDR1 ENHRY and CDR2 SYGVKD. The CDR3 extends over 15 amino acids. V shed 0 bases and J shed 8 bases, with 13 bases lying between them. CDR3 sequence: CAISESAAGSEKLFF. CDR3 bases: TGTGCCATCAGTGAGTCAGCTGCTGGGAGCGAAAAACTGTTTTTT.

This clonotype was detected ten times or more. The chain carries TRBV6-1 and TRBJ2-1; 9 nucleotides match TRBD2. Germline values: CDR1 MNHNS, CDR2 SASEGT. This CDR3 contains 15 residues. V shed 2 bases and J 1 base; nucleotides not matched to a gene: 0. The CDR3 DNA is TGTGCCAGCAGTGAACTAGCGGGATCCTACAATGAGCAGTTCTTC. Its protein is CASSELAGSYNEQFF.